Below are 5 T cell receptor beta chains sequenced from a single sample in a study of cytomegalovirus exposure and HLA in healthy donors. Only in-frame clones appear in the TCRdb table, and some are missing; sequencing was by immunoSEQ multiplex PCR. The sample yields 250,000 to 400,000 clones, around 90% seen once. The sequencing input was PBMCs. These receptors were obtained from a man aged 30 to 39 in good health and CMV-seronegative.

This clone was picked up one time. This chain joins TRBV10-2 and TRBJ2-5; possible D gene TRBD1, 6 bases. The germline gives CDR1 WSHSY, CDR2 SAAADI. The CDR3 spans 16 residues. The V gene lost 7 bases and the J gene lost 3 bases, with 21 bases spanning the gap. The CDR3 spells CASKGDPWTAKETQYF. The DNA of the CDR3 is TGCGCCAGCAAAGGAGATCCTTGGACAGCAAAAGAGACCCAGTACTTC.

This clone has just one count. The chain carries TRBV5-4 and TRBJ1-2; D unclear. Germline values: CDR1 SGHNT, CDR2 YYREEE (reference sequence). Trimming pared 4 bases from V and 2 bases from J, leaving 6 bases between. This CDR3 has 12 residues. The chain's CDR3 is CASSEGNYGYTF. CDR3 DNA sequence: TGTGCCAGCAGCGAGGGCAACTATGGCTACACCTTC.

This clone was seen only a few times. The chain combines TRBV10-3 with TRBJ2-2; D may be TRBD2 (7 bases). The CDR3 totals 16 residues. CDR1 ENHRY and CDR2 SYGVKD come from the germline V gene. Trimming cost V 3 bases and J 1 base, with 12 bases left between them. The CDR3 loop reads CAISESGGQNTGELFF. The CDR3 DNA reads TGTGCCATCAGTGAATCCGGGGGGCAGAACACCGGGGAGCTGTTTTTT.

This clone is a singleton in its sample. The V gene is TRBV7-8, the J gene TRBJ2-6; 8 nucleotides line up with TRBD1. The germline V gene encodes CDR1 SGHVS and CDR2 FQNEAQ. The CDR3 is made up of 18 amino acids. The trim removed 6 bases at V and 2 bases at J, leaving 12 bases unmatched. This CDR3 is CASRHMGQVPPGANVLTF. Written as DNA, the CDR3 is TGTGCCAGCAGGCACATGGGACAGGTTCCGCCTGGGGCCAACGTCCTGACTTTC.

The rearrangement links TRBV12-5 to TRBJ2-7; TRBD1 matches 8 bases. Losses at the gene ends were 0 bases for V and 6 bases for J; bases not matched to a gene: 10. Germline V CDR1 and CDR2: LGHNT, FRNRAP. The CDR3 loop spans 16 amino acids. Here the CDR3 DNA reads TGTGCTAGTGGTTTGGTAAAGGGGACAGGAAAACTCGAGCAGTACTTC. Protein product: CASGLVKGTGKLEQYF. Looking up the rest from reference TRBV12-5 and TRBJ2-7 gives the full variable domain: DARVTQTPRHKVTEMGQEVTMRCQPILGHNTVFWYRQTMMQGLELLAYFRNRAPLDDSGMPKDRFSAEMPDATLATLKIQPSEPRDSAVYFCASGLVKGTGKLEQYFGPGTRLTVT.